What follows are 14 T cell receptor beta chains derived from one specimen sequenced in a study of T-cell reconstitution after alpha-beta-depleted transplantation in children. During its preparation, the TCRbeta library received unique molecular identifiers. TCRdb reprocessed the PCR reads with MiXCR, giving one entry per CDR3 protein. The sample shows around 370,000 distinct CDR3 sequences, 9% to 12% of them seen only once. Material: PBMCs from the stem cell graft donor, obtained from the stem cell graft. Receptors were obtained from a human donor who donated a stem cell graft to a child with acute lymphoblastic leukemia.

There are a few counts of this clonotype. The rearrangement uses TRBV28 and TRBJ2-7; D gene ambiguous. Germline values: CDR1 MDHEN, CDR2 SYDVKM. The length of the CDR3 is 14 residues. The V and J ends lost 7 bases and 2 bases respectively, with 15 bases between them. CDR3 region: CASTTSQLTYEQYF. CDR3 DNA: TGTGCCAGCACCACAAGCCAGTTAACCTACGAGCAGTACTTC.

This clonotype was counted only a few times. The rearrangement links TRBV6-2 or TRBV6-3 to TRBJ2-7; perhaps D is TRBD1 or TRBD2 (5 bases each). The CDR3 has 15 amino acids. Trimming cost V 9 bases and J 0 bases, with 18 bases left between them. Germline assignment: CDR1 MNHEY and CDR2 SVGEGT. CDR3 in amino acids: CASTPLRDDSYEQYF. The CDR3 region has the DNA TGTGCCAGTACCCCCTTGAGGGACGACTCCTACGAGCAGTACTTC.

In this sample, this clonotype turned up a few times. The V and J genes are TRBV5-1 and TRBJ2-7, with 10 bases lining up with TRBD2. V lost 0 bases to trimming and J lost 1 base; unmatched junction nucleotides: 4. Per the germline V gene, CDR1 is SGHRS and CDR2 is YFSETQ. CDR3 length equals 16 residues. Here the CDR3 reads CASSLAPSGGSYEQYF. The CDR3 DNA reads TGCGCCAGCAGCTTGGCCCCTAGCGGGGGTTCCTACGAGCAGTACTTC.

V is TRBV15 and J is TRBJ1-2; 9 bases agree with TRBD1. V dropped 2 bases and J dropped 3; count of bases not matched to a gene: 7. The CDR3 sequence is 16 residues long. Germline V gene data show CDR1 as LNHNV and CDR2 as YYDKDF (reference sequence). This CDR3 reads CATSRSGTGLYYGYTF. CDR3 nucleotides: TGTGCCACCAGCAGATCCGGGACAGGGCTGTACTATGGCTACACCTTC.

The table lists this clonotype with a few counts. This chain joins TRBV20-1 and TRBJ2-3, with TRBD2 matching 8 bases. Germline trimming cut 1 base from V and 7 bases from J; bases unmatched to any gene: 16. This CDR3 has 17 amino acids. The germline V gene has CDR1 DFQATT and CDR2 SNEGSKA (reference sequence). This CDR3 reads CSARVSRARLAFNTQYF. The CDR3 DNA sequence: TGCAGTGCTAGAGTGTCGCGAGCCAGACTAGCGTTTAATACGCAGTATTTT.

The CDR3 protein is CSARAEWGLAGEGYTDTQYF. The CDR3 nucleotides are TGCAGTGCTAGAGCGGAGTGGGGACTAGCGGGAGAAGGGTACACAGATACGCAGTATTTT. The J gene is TRBJ2-3, the V gene TRBV20-1; 14 nucleotides line up with TRBD2. The CDR3 totals 20 residues. The junction had 14 bases not matched to a gene; V was cut back by 1 base and J by 2 bases. Germline values: CDR1 DFQATT, CDR2 SNEGSKA (reference sequence).

At least ten counts were recorded for this clonotype. The chain has TRBV12-3 or TRBV12-4 and TRBJ2-7, with D uncertain. The ends were cut back, 6 bases at V and 3 bases at J, with 9 bases in the middle. The CDR3 runs to 12 residues. CDR3 coding DNA: TGTGCCAGCAGCTTGACTCGCTACGAGCAGTACTTC. Translating gives CASSLTRYEQYF.

This chain links TRBV4-1 with TRBJ2-7; no clear D. V dropped 2 bases and J dropped 2 bases, with 4 bases sitting between them. In germline, CDR1 is MGHRA, CDR2 YSYEKL. This CDR3 region has 12 residues. The CDR3 DNA reads as TGCGCCAGCAGCCAACCCACCTACGAGCAGTACTTC. Residues: CASSQPTYEQYF.

This chain links TRBV24-1 with TRBJ2-7; 9 bases match TRBD1. V gave up 5 bases and J gave up 5 bases; unmatched junction bases: 6. CDR1 is KGHDR and CDR2 is SFDVKD in the germline V gene. CDR3 length: 14 residues. The CDR3: CATSGHDRGDEQYF. DNA of the CDR3: TGTGCCACCAGTGGACACGACAGGGGGGACGAGCAGTACTTC.

This chain connects TRBV28 to TRBJ2-2; 7 nucleotides agree with TRBD2. The V and J ends lost 6 bases and 7 bases, in that order; junction bases with no gene match: 2. Germline lookup yields CDR1 MDHEN and CDR2 SYDVKM. This CDR3 has 12 amino acids. For the CDR3, the DNA is TGTGCCAGCAGGGGGACTATCGGGGAGCTGTTTTTT. This sequence encodes CASRGTIGELFF. Filled out from reference TRBV28 and TRBJ2-2, the complete variable domain reads DVKVTQSSRYLVKRTGEKVFLECVQDMDHENMFWYRQDPGLGLRLIYFSYDVKMKEKGDIPEGYSVSREKKERFSLILESASTNQTSMYLCASRGTIGELFFGEGSRLTVL.

A few counts support this clonotype. The chain uses TRBV5-1 and TRBJ2-3, with 14 positions matching TRBD2. With 3 bases clipped from V and 2 bases from J, the junction kept 8 bases outside the gene matches. Germline V gene lookup returns CDR1 SGHRS and CDR2 YFSETQ. CDR3 length equals 18 residues. Here the CDR3 reads CASSSGLAGARNTDTQYF. The CDR3 bases are TGCGCCAGCAGCTCGGGACTAGCGGGAGCGAGGAACACAGATACGCAGTATTTT.

Concerning this clonotype itself: One end of the junction does not line up with germline, which may come from a read error. This chain links TRBV7-8 with TRBJ2-6; tentative D call: TRBD1 (5 bases). This CDR3 comprises 16 residues. The V gene's germline CDR1 is SGHVS and CDR2 FQNEAQ. The CDR3 nucleotides are TGTGCCAGCAGTTCAAGGGGCCGCTCTGGGGCCGACGTCCTGACTTTC. Residues: CASSSRGRSGADVLTF.

V usage is TRBV5-1 and J usage is TRBJ2-7, with D perhaps matching TRBD2 (5 bases). Trimming stripped 5 bases from V and 2 bases from J, with 14 bases between. Per the germline V gene, CDR1 is SGHRS and CDR2 is YFSETQ. CDR3 size: 14 residues. This chain's CDR3 is CASSAGIEAYEQYF. The CDR3 DNA follows: TGCGCCAGCAGTGCCGGGATTGAAGCCTACGAGCAGTACTTC.

This clonotype appeared once. A junction end diverges from the germline sequence, so it may reflect a read error. The chain is built from TRBV12-3 or TRBV12-4 and TRBJ2-1; 7 bases fit TRBD2. The CDR3 is 16 amino acids. CDR3 protein: CASSLRAGSSYNDQFF. CDR3 DNA sequence: TGTGCCAGCAGTCTAAGAGCGGGGAGCTCCTACAATGATCAGTTCTTC.